This TCR beta chain was retrieved from a study of blood T cells in healthy people across ages. This clonotype turned up a few times. This CDR3 is 16 amino acids long. The germline V gene encodes CDR1 MNHEY and CDR2 SVGAGI. V dropped 5 bases and J dropped 11; count of bases not matched to a gene: 17. For the second PCR, which ran for about 7 to 12 cycles, a sample-barcoded 5' primer and a J-beta primer mix were used. In TCRdb, the 5' RACE reads were re-called with MiXCR into one record per CDR3 protein. This table holds about 1.1 million distinct CDR3 sequences, 35% to 40% found once. The chain carries TRBV6-5 and TRBJ2-5; 10 bases map to TRBD2. This receptor was identified in a man between 18 and 29 years old in good health. The sample taken for sequencing was blood. The DNA of the CDR3 is TGTGCCAGCAGTCACCTCCTAGCGGGGGTTCTCCGGGAGCAGTACTTC. Its translation: CASSHLLAGVLREQYF.